Listed below are T cell receptor beta chains from one sample, sequenced in a study of identical twins. TCRdb re-analysed the 5' RACE reads in MiXCR, keeping a single row per CDR3 protein. The sample consists of roughly 1,500,000 distinct CDR3 sequences, under 35% of them appearing once. The specimen sequenced was cord blood. Source of these receptors: a newborn girl in good health. CDR3s include the opening cysteine and the closing phenylalanine or tryptophan. The D gene is left open where the match is weak. Where a row states a size, it is once, few, many or the class of an expanded clone; other rows omit it.

V: TRBV20-1
size: .
J: TRBJ2-3
D: .
CDR3: CGARIQGRTDTQYF
DNA: TGCGGTGCTAGAATACAGGGACGCACAGATACGCAGTATTTT

V: TRBV28
size: few
J: TRBJ2-7
D: .
CDR3: CASSFLTGPYEQYF
DNA: TGTGCCAGCAGTTTCCTGACTGGCCCCTACGAGCAGTACTTC

V: TRBV20-1
size: .
J: TRBJ1-6
D: TRBD1
CDR3: CSANRQGVSPLHF
DNA: TGCAGTGCTAACCGACAGGGAGTTTCACCCCTCCACTTT

V: TRBV20-1
size: .
J: TRBJ2-3
D: .
CDR3: CSANPEESTDTQYF
DNA: TGCAGTGCTAACCCGGAGGAGAGCACAGATACGCAGTATTTT

V: TRBV28
size: few
J: TRBJ1-2
D: .
CDR3: CASSPRDITMYGYTF
DNA: TGTGCCAGCAGTCCTCGGGACATAACTATGTATGGCTACACCTTC

V: TRBV7-8
size: few
J: TRBJ1-5
D: .
CDR3: CASSLDSGFNQPQHF
DNA: TGTGCCAGCAGCTTAGATTCAGGGTTCAATCAGCCCCAGCATTTT

V: TRBV28
size: many
J: TRBJ2-1
D: .
CDR3: CASSPPTMPYNEQFF
DNA: TGTGCCAGCAGTCCCCCGACCATGCCCTACAATGAGCAGTTCTTC

V: TRBV28
size: .
J: TRBJ1-2
D: .
CDR3: CASRADSAYGYTF
DNA: TGTGCCAGCAGAGCCGACAGCGCCTATGGCTACACCTTC

V: TRBV20-1
size: few
J: TRBJ2-3
D: TRBD2
CDR3: CSARDQASGRDTQYF
DNA: TGCAGTGCTAGAGATCAGGCTAGCGGAAGAGATACGCAGTATTTT

V: TRBV29-1
size: .
J: TRBJ1-1
D: .
CDR3: CSAYTMMNTEAFF
DNA: TGCAGCGCGTACACTATGATGAACACTGAAGCTTTCTTT

V: TRBV12-5
size: .
J: TRBJ2-5
D: .
CDR3: CASGLVRGTQYF
DNA: TGTGCTAGTGGTTTGGTACGCGGGACCCAGTACTTC

V: TRBV2
size: few
J: TRBJ2-1
D: TRBD2
CDR3: CASSEVGREGREFF
DNA: TGTGCCAGCAGTGAAGTAGGACGGGAGGGCCGAGAGTTCTTC

V: TRBV27
size: .
J: TRBJ1-5
D: TRBD1
CDR3: CASSLNGDRGNQPQHF
DNA: TGTGCCAGCAGTTTAAACGGTGACAGGGGGAATCAGCCCCAGCATTTT

V: TRBV3-1
size: .
J: TRBJ2-7
D: .
CDR3: CASSQWGGEQYF
DNA: TGTGCCAGCAGCCAGTGGGGAGGCGAGCAGTACTTC

V: TRBV6-6
size: few
J: TRBJ1-5
D: TRBD1
CDR3: CASSYSTGGQPQHF
DNA: TGTGCCAGCAGTTACTCGACAGGGGGTCAGCCCCAGCATTTT

V: TRBV18
size: .
J: TRBJ2-3
D: TRBD2
CDR3: CASSPKLGTSGGHSTDTQYF
DNA: TGTGCCAGCTCACCCAAACTCGGGACTAGCGGGGGGCATAGCACAGATACGCAGTATTTT

V: TRBV20-1
size: .
J: TRBJ2-4
D: .
CDR3: CSASGLLAGSLAGDIQYF
DNA: TGCAGTGCTAGTGGTTTACTGGCAGGCTCGCTAGCAGGGGACATTCAGTACTTC

V: TRBV6-6
size: few
J: TRBJ2-3
D: TRBD1
CDR3: CASSYSSVQGADTQYF
DNA: TGTGCCAGCAGTTACTCTTCAGTCCAGGGGGCAGATACGCAGTATTTT

V: TRBV5-1
size: .
J: TRBJ2-4
D: .
CDR3: CASSSEGTALAKNIQYF
DNA: TGCGCCAGCAGCTCGGAGGGGACAGCCCTAGCCAAAAACATTCAGTACTTC

V: TRBV11-2
size: .
J: TRBJ2-7
D: .
CDR3: CASSLGERVSPYEQYF
DNA: TGTGCCAGCAGCTTAGGAGAGAGGGTATCCCCTTACGAGCAGTACTTC

V: TRBV3-1
size: .
J: TRBJ2-3
D: .
CDR3: CASSHEWADTQYF
DNA: TGTGCCAGCAGCCACGAATGGGCAGATACGCAGTATTTT

V: TRBV12-3/TRBV12-4
size: .
J: TRBJ2-3
D: TRBD1
CDR3: CASTANRGSTDTQYF
DNA: TGTGCCAGCACCGCAAACAGGGGAAGCACAGATACGCAGTATTTT

V: TRBV24-1
size: many
J: TRBJ2-3
D: .
CDR3: CATRDSTDTQYF
DNA: TGTGCCACCCGGGACAGCACAGATACGCAGTATTTT

V: TRBV6-6
size: .
J: TRBJ1-2
D: TRBD1
CDR3: CASREGGQTYGYTF
DNA: TGTGCCAGCAGGGAAGGGGGCCAAACCTATGGCTACACCTTC

V: TRBV10-3
size: few
J: TRBJ2-1
D: .
CDR3: CAIWVGGRGNEQFF
DNA: TGTGCCATCTGGGTTGGTGGGAGAGGGAATGAGCAGTTCTTC

V: TRBV24-1
size: few
J: TRBJ2-1
D: TRBD2
CDR3: CATSEASGDPYNEQFF
DNA: TGTGCCACCAGTGAGGCGAGCGGGGACCCCTACAATGAGCAGTTCTTC

V: TRBV20-1
size: few
J: TRBJ2-1
D: TRBD2
CDR3: CSAGLAGTPYNEQFF
DNA: TGCAGTGCTGGACTAGCGGGGACTCCCTACAATGAGCAGTTCTTC

V: TRBV12-3/TRBV12-4
size: .
J: TRBJ2-7
D: TRBD2
CDR3: CASSLRREGYNEQYF
DNA: TGTGCCAGCAGTTTAAGGCGGGAGGGCTACAATGAGCAGTACTTC

V: TRBV4-2
size: .
J: TRBJ2-1
D: .
CDR3: CASSQGGRGVEQFF
DNA: TGTGCCAGCAGCCAAGGTGGTAGGGGAGTCGAGCAGTTCTTC

V: TRBV28
size: .
J: TRBJ1-4
D: .
CDR3: CASSEKGTNEKLFF
DNA: TGTGCCAGCAGTGAAAAGGGAACTAATGAAAAACTGTTTTTT

V: TRBV6-1
size: few
J: TRBJ1-1
D: .
CDR3: CASTAGLGEAFF
DNA: TGTGCCAGCACCGCGGGGCTGGGTGAAGCTTTCTTT

V: TRBV14
size: .
J: TRBJ2-3
D: .
CDR3: CASSQDQLGSDTQYF
DNA: TGTGCCAGCAGCCAAGATCAACTCGGATCAGATACGCAGTATTTT

V: TRBV3-1
size: many
J: TRBJ1-2
D: .
CDR3: CASSQGSSYGYTF
DNA: TGTGCCAGCAGCCAGGGTTCGTCCTATGGCTACACCTTC

V: TRBV4-1
size: .
J: TRBJ2-3
D: TRBD2
CDR3: CAGSHKVGLAGSTDTQYF
DNA: TGCGCCGGCAGCCACAAAGTAGGGCTAGCGGGTTCCACAGATACGCAGTATTTT

V: TRBV12-5
size: many
J: TRBJ2-7
D: .
CDR3: CASGLVQTGREYEQYF
DNA: TGTGCTAGTGGTTTGGTACAAACAGGGAGGGAGTACGAGCAGTACTTC